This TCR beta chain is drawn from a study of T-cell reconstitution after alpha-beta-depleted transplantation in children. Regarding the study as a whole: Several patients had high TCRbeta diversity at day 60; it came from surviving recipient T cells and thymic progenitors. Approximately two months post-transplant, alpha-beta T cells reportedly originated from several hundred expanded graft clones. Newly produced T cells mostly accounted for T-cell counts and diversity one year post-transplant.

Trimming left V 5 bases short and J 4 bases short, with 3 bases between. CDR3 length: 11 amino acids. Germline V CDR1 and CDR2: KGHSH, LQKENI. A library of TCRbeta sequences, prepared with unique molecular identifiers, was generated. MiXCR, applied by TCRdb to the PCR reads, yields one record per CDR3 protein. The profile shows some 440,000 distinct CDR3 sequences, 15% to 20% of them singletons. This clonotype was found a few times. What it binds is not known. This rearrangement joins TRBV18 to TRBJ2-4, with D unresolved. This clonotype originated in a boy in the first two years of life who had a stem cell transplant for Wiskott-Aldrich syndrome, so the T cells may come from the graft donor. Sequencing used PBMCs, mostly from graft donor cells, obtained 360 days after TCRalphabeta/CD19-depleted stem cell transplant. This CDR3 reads CASSNKNIQYF. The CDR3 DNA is TGTGCCAGCTCAAATAAAAACATTCAGTACTTC.